The T cell receptor beta chain under discussion was sequenced for a study of control samples from healthy donors and cancer patients. The repertoire was sequenced with immunoSEQ multiplex PCR; TCRdb's copy has only in-frame clones and lacks some. Of about 26,000 clones in the sample, 80% to 85% were seen once. The CDR3 sequence is 15 residues long. V lost 3 bases and J lost 6; bases outside the gene matches: 1. CDR1 and CDR2 from the germline V gene are LNHDA and SQIVND (reference sequence). The receptor was isolated from a man between 60 and 75 years old with colorectal cancer. The sequenced sample was PBMCs. This chain joins TRBV19 and TRBJ1-6, with 11 bases aligning to TRBD1. CDR3 DNA: TGTGCCAGTAGTATTGGGACAGGGGGTAATTCACCCCTCCACTTT. As protein: CASSIGTGGNSPLHF.